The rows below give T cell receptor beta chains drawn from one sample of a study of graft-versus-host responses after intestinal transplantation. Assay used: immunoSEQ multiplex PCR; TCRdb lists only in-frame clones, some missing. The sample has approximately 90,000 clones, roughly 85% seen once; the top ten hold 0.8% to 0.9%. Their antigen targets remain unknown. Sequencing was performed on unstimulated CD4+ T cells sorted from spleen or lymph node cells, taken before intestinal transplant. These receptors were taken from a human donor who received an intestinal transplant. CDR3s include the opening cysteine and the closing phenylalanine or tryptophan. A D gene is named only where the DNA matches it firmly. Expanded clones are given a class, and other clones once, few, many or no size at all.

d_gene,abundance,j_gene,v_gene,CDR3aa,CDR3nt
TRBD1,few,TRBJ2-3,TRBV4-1,CASSDETGLGTDTQYF,TGCGCCAGCAGCGACGAGACAGGGTTGGGCACAGATACGCAGTATTTT
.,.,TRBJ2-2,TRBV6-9,CASSYGQICTTGELFF,TGTGCCAGCAGTTATGGACAGATCTGTACCACCGGGGAGCTGTTTTTT
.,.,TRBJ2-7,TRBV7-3,CASSLIPDTSYEQYF,TGTGCCAGCAGCTTAATTCCGGACACTTCCTACGAGCAGTACTTC
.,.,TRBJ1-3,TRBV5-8,CASSWGAGNTIYF,TGTGCCAGCAGCTGGGGGGCTGGAAACACCATATATTTT
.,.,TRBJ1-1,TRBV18,CASAYSNTEAFF,TGTGCCAGCGCGTACTCCAACACTGAAGCTTTCTTT
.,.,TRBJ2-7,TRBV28,CASSSGDSSSYEQYF,TGTGCCAGCAGTTCGGGGGACTCGAGCTCCTACGAGCAGTACTTC
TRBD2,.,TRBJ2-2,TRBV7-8,CASSLGGSGELFF,TGTGCCAGCAGCTTGGGGGGGTCCGGGGAGCTGTTTTTT
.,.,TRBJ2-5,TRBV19,CASSRQEQETQYF,TGTGCCAGTAGTAGACAGGAGCAAGAGACCCAGTACTTC
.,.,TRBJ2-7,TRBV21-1,CASSPNAGSPLTYEQYF,TGTGCCAGCAGCCCAAACGCCGGGAGCCCCCTCACCTACGAGCAGTACTTC
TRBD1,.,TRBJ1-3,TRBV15,CATSRGALQGGRNTIYF,TGTGCCACCAGCAGAGGGGCTCTACAGGGGGGAAGAAACACCATATATTTT
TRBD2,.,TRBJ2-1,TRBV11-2,CASSSNSGRANEQFF,TGTGCCAGCAGCTCCAACAGCGGGAGAGCCAATGAGCAGTTCTTC
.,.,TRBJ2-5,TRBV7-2,CASSIQETQYF,TGTGCCAGCAGCATACAAGAGACCCAGTACTTC
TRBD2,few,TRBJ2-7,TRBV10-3,CAITVGLAGDEQYF,TGTGCCATCACGGTGGGACTAGCGGGAGACGAGCAGTACTTC
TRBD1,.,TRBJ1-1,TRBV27,CASRQTGGTEAFF,TGTGCCAGCAGACAGACAGGGGGCACTGAAGCTTTCTTT
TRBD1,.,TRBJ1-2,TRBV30,CAWRSGTAQGTF,TGTGCCTGGAGATCTGGGACAGCCCAGGGGACCTTC
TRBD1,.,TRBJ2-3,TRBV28,CASSSTGSTDTQYF,TGTGCCAGCAGTTCGACAGGGTCAACAGATACGCAGTATTTT
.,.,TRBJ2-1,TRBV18,CASSPLEGGFNEQFF,TGTGCCAGCTCACCACTAGAGGGCGGCTTCAATGAGCAGTTCTTC
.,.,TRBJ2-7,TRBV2,CASRRAADEQYF,TGTGCCAGCAGGAGGGCTGCCGACGAGCAGTACTTC
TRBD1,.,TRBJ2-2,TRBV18,CASSPQQGANTGELFF,TGTGCCAGCTCACCACAGCAGGGGGCGAACACCGGGGAGCTGTTTTTT
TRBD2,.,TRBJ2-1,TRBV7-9,CASSLGAGGGNEQFF,TGTGCCAGCAGCTTAGGGGCGGGAGGGGGCAATGAGCAGTTCTTC
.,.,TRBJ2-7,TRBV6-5,CASYQLGRSYEQYF,TGTGCCAGCTACCAACTAGGGCGTTCCTACGAGCAGTACTTC
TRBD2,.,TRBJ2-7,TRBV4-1,CASSHAPGLAGGPGEQYF,TGCGCCAGCAGCCATGCTCCGGGACTAGCGGGAGGGCCCGGGGAGCAGTACTTC
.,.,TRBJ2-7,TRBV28,CASNHGARSYEQYF,TGTGCCAGCAACCATGGGGCACGATCCTACGAGCAGTACTTC
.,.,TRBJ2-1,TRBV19,CASSIRGTYNEQFF,TGTGCCAGTAGTATCCGCGGGACCTACAATGAGCAGTTCTTC
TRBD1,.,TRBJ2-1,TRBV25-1,CASSGSGTGNEQFF,TGTGCCAGCAGTGGTTCCGGGACAGGGAATGAGCAGTTCTTC
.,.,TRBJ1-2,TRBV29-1,CSVVPGQTYGYTF,TGCAGCGTAGTACCTGGACAGACCTATGGCTACACCTTC
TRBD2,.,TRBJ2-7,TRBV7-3,CASSIAGDYEQYF,TGTGCCAGCAGCATAGCGGGAGATTACGAGCAGTACTTC
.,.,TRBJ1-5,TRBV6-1,CASSEIGRGFGNQPQHF,TGTGCCAGCAGTGAAATTGGTCGTGGCTTCGGCAATCAGCCCCAGCATTTT
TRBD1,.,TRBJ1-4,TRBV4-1,CASSQATGRSEKLFF,TGCGCCAGCAGCCAAGCGACAGGGAGGAGTGAAAAACTGTTTTTT
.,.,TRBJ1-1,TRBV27,CASSLVAGLTEAFF,TGTGCCAGCAGTTTAGTGGCCGGACTCACTGAAGCTTTCTTT
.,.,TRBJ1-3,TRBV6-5,CASSRVEGNTIYF,TGTGCCAGCAGTAGGGTAGAGGGCAACACCATATATTTT
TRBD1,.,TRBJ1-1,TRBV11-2,CASSGDRGDEAFF,TGTGCCAGCAGCGGAGACAGGGGTGATGAAGCTTTCTTT
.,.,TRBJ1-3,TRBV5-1,CASSSFAGASGNTIYF,TGCGCCAGCAGCTCCTTCGCGGGGGCCTCTGGAAACACCATATATTTT
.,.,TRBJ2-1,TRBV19,CASSPRLGEQFF,TGTGCCAGTAGTCCAAGACTGGGTGAGCAGTTCTTC